The 10 T cell receptor beta chains below come from one sample, sequenced in a study of cytomegalovirus exposure and HLA in healthy donors. This PCR relied on a set of 60 Vbeta primers and 13 Jbeta primers. This table comes from immunoSEQ multiplex PCR, and its TCRdb copy is limited to in-frame clones, with some not included. The data show 200,000 to 250,000 clones, 77% seen once. Material for sequencing was PBMCs. Every receptor here comes from a woman aged 55-75 years in good health and CMV-seropositive.

This clone appeared a few times. The chain carries TRBV6-6 and TRBJ2-3; D uncertain. Trimming cost V 2 bases and J 4 bases, with 16 bases left between them. Per germline, CDR1 MNHNY and CDR2 SVGAGI (reference sequence). This CDR3 region has 16 residues. The CDR3 spells CASSYGVSWIADTQYF. CDR3 DNA: TGTGCCAGCAGTTACGGAGTGTCATGGATCGCAGATACGCAGTATTTT.

The chain has TRBV7-9 and TRBJ1-2, with D hard to call. The CDR3 has 16 amino acids. From germline, CDR1 is SEHNR and CDR2 FQNEAQ (reference sequence). Trimming pared 0 bases from V and 2 bases from J, leaving 13 bases between. The CDR3 sequence is CASSLARTSGNYGYTF. CDR3 DNA: TGTGCCAGCAGCTTAGCCCGGACTTCGGGGAACTATGGCTACACCTTC.

In this sample, this clone turned up a few times. The chain combines TRBV4-2 with TRBJ2-2; maybe TRBD2 (5 bases). The CDR3 runs to 14 residues. V was trimmed by 10 bases and J by 0 bases, leaving 12 bases between them. The germline CDR1 and CDR2 sequences are LGHNA and YNFKEQ. The CDR3 spells CATGAVTNTGELFF. CDR3 DNA: TGTGCCACCGGAGCGGTGACGAACACCGGGGAGCTGTTTTTT.

The CDR3 spells CSVDRLAGGRNEQFF. The CDR3 DNA sequence: TGCAGCGTTGATAGGCTAGCGGGAGGGAGGAATGAGCAGTTCTTC. The gene calls are TRBV29-1 and TRBJ2-1; 12 bases agree with TRBD2. Germline lookup yields CDR1 SQVTM and CDR2 ANQGSEA. This CDR3 is 15 amino acids long. J was trimmed by 7 bases and V by 3 bases; bases with no gene match: 7.

This clone has only one observation. This rearrangement joins TRBV5-1 to TRBJ2-3; TRBD2 matches 9 bases. The CDR3 is 15 amino acids. Germline trimming cut 2 bases from V and 6 bases from J; bases unmatched to any gene: 7. Per the germline V gene, CDR1 is SGHRS and CDR2 is YFSETQ. The CDR3 bases are TGCGCCAGCAGCTTTGTTGGCGGGGGGGCTGATACGCAGTATTTT. It specifies CASSFVGGGADTQYF.

In this sample, this clone turned up a few times. The chain joins TRBV5-1 to TRBJ2-5, with D uncertain. Trimming removed 0 bases at V and 5 bases at J, with 8 bases between. Germline lookup yields CDR1 SGHRS and CDR2 YFSETQ. The CDR3 is made up of 13 amino acids. CDR3 amino acids: CASSLDSSETQYF. Written as DNA, the CDR3 is TGCGCCAGCAGCTTGGACAGCTCGGAGACCCAGTACTTC.

Only one count was recorded for this clone. V and J are TRBV4-3 and TRBJ2-7; possibly TRBD1 for D (5 bases). The CDR3 length is 14 residues. CDR1 and CDR2 from the germline V gene are LGHNA and YSLEER. Trimming took 1 base from V and 2 from J, leaving 9 bases between them. The CDR3 DNA is TGCGCCAGCAGCCAAGGCCAGGGAACCTACGAGCAGTACTTC. Protein product: CASSQGQGTYEQYF.

Worth noting for this clone: This CDR3 is also generated by other DNA sequences in the sample. The genes are TRBV6-5 and TRBJ2-1; TRBD2 matches 7 bases. Trimming took 3 bases from V and 1 from J; bases not matched to a gene: 3. The germline V gene has CDR1 MNHEY and CDR2 SVGAGI. There are 15 residues in the CDR3. CDR3 residues: CASSYGGSSYNEQFF. The CDR3 DNA reads as TGTGCCAGCAGTTATGGCGGGAGTTCCTACAATGAGCAGTTCTTC.

The V and J genes are TRBV9 and TRBJ2-1, with 7 nucleotides matching TRBD2. Germline loops: CDR1 SGDLS, CDR2 YYNGEE. V shed 0 bases, J shed 2 bases, and the junction held 11 bases outside the gene matches. This CDR3 spans 18 amino acids. The CDR3 bases are TGTGCCAGCAGCGTAGTGTCCCAAAGCGGGGCTCCCTACAATGAGCAGTTCTTC. The encoded protein is CASSVVSQSGAPYNEQFF.

There are a few counts of this clone. This chain links TRBV7-2 with TRBJ2-3, with TRBD1 identical over 8 bases. Germline V gene lookup returns CDR1 SGHTA and CDR2 FQGNSA. The CDR3 spans 14 residues. After removal of 5 bases from V and 1 base from J, the junction contained 2 bases not matched to a gene. CDR3 amino acids: CASSRQGRTDTQYF. CDR3 nucleotide sequence: TGTGCCAGCAGCCGACAGGGGCGCACAGATACGCAGTATTTT.